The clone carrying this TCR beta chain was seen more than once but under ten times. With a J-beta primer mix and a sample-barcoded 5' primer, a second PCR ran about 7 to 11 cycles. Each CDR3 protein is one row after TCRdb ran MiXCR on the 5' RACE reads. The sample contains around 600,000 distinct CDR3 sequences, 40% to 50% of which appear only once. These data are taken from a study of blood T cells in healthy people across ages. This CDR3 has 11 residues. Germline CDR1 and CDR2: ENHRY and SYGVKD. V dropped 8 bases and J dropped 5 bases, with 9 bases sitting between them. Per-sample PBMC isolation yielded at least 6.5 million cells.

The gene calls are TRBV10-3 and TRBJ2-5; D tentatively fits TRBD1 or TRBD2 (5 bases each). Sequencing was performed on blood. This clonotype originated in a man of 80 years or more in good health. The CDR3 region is CAIGTDETQYF. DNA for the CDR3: TGTGCCATCGGGACGGACGAGACCCAGTACTTC.